This passage covers 26 T cell receptor beta chains from one sample sequenced in a study of CD8+ T cells in alopecia areata. cDNA reverse transcribed from extracted RNA served as the sequencing template. Produced via immunoSEQ multiplex PCR; TCRdb's table is partial and in-frame only. The data show under 250,000 clones, with more than 45% seen just once and just over 0.45% held by the top ten. Sequenced material: CD4+ T cells sorted from blood, taken at week 0. The receptors shown here come from a human donor with alopecia areata.

This clone occurred many times. The chain uses TRBV29-1 and TRBJ2-3, with TRBD2 matching over 8 bases. The CDR3 has 12 amino acids. Looked up from germline, CDR1 is SQVTM and CDR2 is ANQGSEA. The CDR3, as DNA: TGCACATATAGCGGGAACACAGATACGCAGTATTTT. Its translation is CTYSGNTDTQYF.

J is TRBJ2-3 and V is TRBV7-6; D is undetermined. The V gene's germline CDR1 is SGHVS and CDR2 FNYEAQ. The CDR3 is made up of 14 amino acids. Between the trimmed V and J ends, which lost 5 bases and 4 bases, there was a span of 13 bases. CDR3 nucleotides: TGTGCCAGCAGCCAACGGCCTACGCCAGATACGCAGTATTTT. Amino acid sequence: CASSQRPTPDTQYF.

This clone was detected once. The chain carries TRBV10-3 and TRBJ2-7; 8 bases are shared with TRBD2. Germline CDR1 ENHRY, CDR2 SYGVKD. This CDR3 is built from 17 residues. With V trimmed by 0 bases and J by 5 bases, 12 bases remained unmatched. The CDR3 reads CAISESKAVAGSDEQYF. CDR3 nucleotides: TGTGCCATCAGTGAGTCGAAGGCGGTAGCGGGAAGCGACGAGCAGTACTTC.

V and J are TRBV7-2 and TRBJ1-3; perhaps TRBD1 as D (6 bases). V lost 4 bases to trimming and J lost 0 bases, with 10 bases between them. The CDR3 has 15 amino acids. The V gene's germline CDR1 is SGHTA and CDR2 FQGNSA. In DNA form, the CDR3 reads TGTGCCAGCAGCTGGGGGGGCATCTCTGGAAACACCATATATTTT. This translates into CASSWGGISGNTIYF.

V is TRBV4-1 and J is TRBJ2-6; no clear D gene. CDR1 is MGHRA and CDR2 is YSYEKL in the germline V gene. The V and J ends lost 0 bases and 0 bases respectively, with 12 bases between them. The CDR3 has 18 amino acids. CDR3 region: CASSQEAVTASGANVLTF. For the CDR3, the DNA is TGCGCCAGCAGCCAAGAGGCGGTTACCGCCTCTGGGGCCAACGTCCTGACTTTC.

The V call is TRBV7-9, the J call TRBJ1-2; D not certain. The CDR3 is 16 residues long. Germline assignment: CDR1 SEHNR and CDR2 FQNEAQ (reference sequence). V was shortened by 3 bases and J by 6 bases, with 20 bases between the two germline ends. The CDR3 region is CASSFYRHTKRDGYTF. CDR3 DNA: TGTGCCAGCAGCTTTTACAGACACACTAAGAGGGATGGCTACACCTTC.

The rearrangement links TRBV15 to TRBJ1-1; D remains unclear. The CDR3 is 15 residues long. Germline CDR1 LNHNV, CDR2 YYDKDF (reference sequence). Trimming cost V 4 bases and J 5 bases, with 17 bases left between them. The CDR3, as DNA: TGTGCCACCAGCACGCCACCTATCCGGCGAACTGAAGCTTTCTTT. Protein product: CATSTPPIRRTEAFF.

This clone has only one observation. V usage is TRBV7-8 and J usage is TRBJ2-3; tentative D call: TRBD2 (7 bases). The ends were cut back, 8 bases at V and 2 bases at J, with 14 bases in the middle. Per the germline V gene, CDR1 is SGHVS and CDR2 is FQNEAQ. The CDR3 spans 14 residues. The CDR3: CASGGGGYTDTQYF. CDR3 in DNA: TGTGCCAGCGGAGGGGGGGGATACACAGATACGCAGTATTTT.

The rearrangement links TRBV5-1 to TRBJ2-1, with D possibly being TRBD2 (6 bases). Germline V gene data show CDR1 as SGHRS and CDR2 as YFSETQ. V gave up 0 bases and J gave up 2 bases, with 9 bases separating them. The CDR3 is 15 amino acids. The DNA for the CDR3 is TGCGCCAGCAGCTTGGATGGCGGGACCTACAATGAGCAGTTCTTC. Its protein is CASSLDGGTYNEQFF.

The J gene is TRBJ2-7, the V gene TRBV30; perhaps TRBD2 as D (5 bases). In germline, CDR1 is GTSNPN, CDR2 SVGIG (reference sequence). The CDR3 spans 12 residues. The ends were cut back, 2 bases at V and 3 bases at J, with 8 bases in the middle. The CDR3 sequence is CAWSTGDYEQYF. CDR3 nucleotide sequence: TGTGCCTGGAGTACCGGGGACTACGAGCAGTACTTC.

The chain joins TRBV2 to TRBJ2-7; 10 positions match TRBD1. CDR1 and CDR2 from the germline V gene are SNHLY and FYNNEI. The CDR3 runs to 14 residues. Unmatched junction bases numbered 1, after V lost 3 bases and J lost 2 bases. CDR3 loop: CASSEGTGAYEQYF. The CDR3 DNA follows: TGTGCCAGCAGTGAGGGGACAGGGGCCTACGAGCAGTACTTC.

The gene calls are TRBV20-1 and TRBJ2-3; D gene uncertain. The CDR3 sequence is 11 residues long. V was cut by 6 bases and J by 0 bases, with 4 bases left in between. Germline V lookup: CDR1 DFQATT, CDR2 SNEGSKA (reference sequence). Here the CDR3 reads CSADSTDTQYF. DNA for the CDR3: TGCAGTGCGGATAGCACAGATACGCAGTATTTT.

The chain links TRBV6-5 to TRBJ1-6; D is undetermined. This CDR3 comprises 15 residues. The V end lost 2 bases, the J end lost 6 bases, and 11 bases lay between the germline ends. Germline CDR1 MNHEY, CDR2 SVGAGI. CDR3 protein: CASSYGDGINSPLHF. CDR3 sequence (DNA): TGTGCCAGCAGTTACGGCGATGGAATTAATTCACCCCTCCACTTT.

In its sample, this clone was seen a few times. This sample also contains other DNA sequences that code for the same CDR3. This chain connects TRBV7-9 to TRBJ1-2; D remains ambiguous. The CDR3 is made up of 12 amino acids. V lost 5 bases to trimming and J lost 3 bases, with 7 bases between them. Germline V CDR1 and CDR2: SEHNR, FQNEAQ (reference sequence). The CDR3 DNA is TGTGCCAGCAGCCTTGGGGACTATGGCTACACCTTC. Residues: CASSLGDYGYTF.

This clone showed up just a few times. The chain uses TRBV29-1 and TRBJ1-1; the D is unclear. The V and J ends lost 7 bases and 1 base respectively, with 7 bases between them. The CDR3 loop spans 11 amino acids. CDR1 and CDR2 from the germline V gene are SQVTM and ANQGSEA. CDR3 protein: CSGAQNTEAFF. Written as DNA, the CDR3 is TGCAGCGGTGCCCAGAACACTGAAGCTTTCTTT.

As DNA, the CDR3 is TGTGCCAGCAGTTTATTTCTCAGCGGGAGATACAATGAGCAGTTCTTC. It specifies CASSLFLSGRYNEQFF. The chain is built from TRBV27 and TRBJ2-1; 8 bases agree with TRBD2. Per the germline V gene, CDR1 is MNHEY and CDR2 is SMNVEV (reference sequence). With 1 base clipped from V and 4 bases from J, the junction kept 6 bases outside the gene matches. This CDR3 region has 16 residues.

This clone showed up just a few times. The chain combines TRBV6-6 with TRBJ2-7; D is ambiguous. Germline assignment: CDR1 MNHNY and CDR2 SVGAGI (reference sequence). Deletions cut 0 bases from V and 6 bases from J, with 9 bases between. The CDR3 totals 13 residues. The CDR3 region is CASSYSNRVEQYF. The CDR3 nucleotides are TGTGCCAGCAGTTACTCGAACCGGGTCGAGCAGTACTTC.

The J gene is TRBJ1-2, the V gene TRBV7-9, with no clear D. The germline gives CDR1 SEHNR, CDR2 FQNEAQ (reference sequence). V was pared by 0 bases and J by 7 bases, with 9 bases between. This CDR3 spans 13 amino acids. The CDR3 DNA reads TGTGCCAGCAGCTTAGCGCAAGGGTTTGGCTACACCTTC. It encodes CASSLAQGFGYTF. Full variable domain (outside the CDR3, taken from reference TRBV7-9 and TRBJ1-2): DTGVSQNPRHKITKRGQNVTFRCDPISEHNRLYWYRQTLGQGPEFLTYFQNEAQLEKSRLLSDRFSAERPKGSFSTLEIQRTEQGDSAMYLCASSLAQGFGYTFGSGTRLTVV.

In this sample, this clone turned up a few times. The chain uses TRBV7-2 and TRBJ1-2; weak D call: TRBD1 (6 bases). In germline, CDR1 is SGHTA, CDR2 FQGNSA. Between the trimmed V and J ends, which lost 1 base and 8 bases, there was a span of 14 bases. This CDR3 region has 14 residues. CDR3 region: CASSLDPGAPGYTF. As DNA, the CDR3 is TGTGCCAGCAGCTTAGATCCGGGGGCGCCCGGCTACACCTTC.

The V gene is TRBV2, the J gene TRBJ2-1, with 9 positions matching TRBD2. The V gene's germline CDR1 is SNHLY and CDR2 FYNNEI. CDR3 size: 15 residues. The V segment lost 5 bases and the J segment 3 bases; nucleotides outside the gene matches: 5. CDR3 sequence reads: CASSRTSEFYNEQFF. For the CDR3, the DNA is TGTGCCAGCAGTCGGACTAGCGAGTTCTACAATGAGCAGTTCTTC.

This chain joins TRBV27 and TRBJ2-6; perhaps TRBD2 as D (6 bases). V lost 1 base to trimming and J lost 4 bases, with 17 bases between them. CDR1 is MNHEY and CDR2 is SMNVEV in the germline V gene (reference sequence). The CDR3 is 18 amino acids. The CDR3 DNA reads as TGTGCCAGCAGTTTATTGGGCAATACGGGAGCCGGGGCCAACGTCCTGACTTTC. Translated, it gives CASSLLGNTGAGANVLTF. The variable domain in full, completed from reference TRBV27 and TRBJ2-6, reads EAQVTQNPRYLITVTGKKLTVTCSQNMNHEYMSWYRQDPGLGLRQIYYSMNVEVTDKGDVPEGYKVSRKEKRNFPLILESPSPNQTSLYFCASSLLGNTGAGANVLTFGAGSRLTVL.

CDR3 sequence reads: CASSVVGGQKDTQYF. The CDR3 DNA reads as TGTGCCAGCAGTGTTGTGGGGGGGCAGAAAGATACGCAGTATTTT. The chain employs TRBV2 and TRBJ2-3, with TRBD2 as a possible D gene (7 bases). Germline V CDR1 and CDR2: SNHLY, FYNNEI. CDR3 length: 15 residues. Trimming took 4 bases from V and 5 from J, leaving 16 bases between them.

The genes are TRBV30 and TRBJ2-3; 10 bases fit TRBD1. Germline V lookup: CDR1 GTSNPN, CDR2 SVGIG (reference sequence). V shed 0 bases, J shed 6 bases, and the junction held 3 bases outside the gene matches. This CDR3 spans 14 amino acids. CDR3 sequence: CAWSVGTGADTQYF. CDR3 nucleotide sequence: TGTGCCTGGAGTGTAGGGACAGGGGCCGATACGCAGTATTTT.

The J gene is TRBJ1-2, the V gene TRBV27; 8 bases match TRBD1. The CDR3 sequence is 14 residues long. Germline trimming cut 0 bases from V and 8 bases from J; bases unmatched to any gene: 5. The germline gives CDR1 MNHEY, CDR2 SMNVEV (reference sequence). CDR3 DNA sequence: TGTGCCAGCAGTTTATCACAGGGGGAGCGGGGCTACACCTTC. The encoded protein is CASSLSQGERGYTF.

This clone was counted a few times. V and J are TRBV5-4 and TRBJ2-2; 7 bases agree with TRBD2. Trimming at V came to 0 bases and at J to 1 base, leaving 3 bases not matched to a gene. Germline V gene data show CDR1 as SGHNT and CDR2 as YYREEE (reference sequence). The CDR3 runs 16 residues. The CDR3: CASSLGPSGNTGELFF. CDR3 DNA sequence: TGTGCCAGCAGCTTGGGCCCTAGCGGGAACACCGGGGAGCTGTTTTTT.

V gene TRBV5-1 combines with J gene TRBJ2-3; 7 bases map to TRBD2. This CDR3 contains 14 residues. CDR1 and CDR2 (germline): SGHRS, YFSETQ. J gave up 10 bases and V 0 bases, and 8 bases lay outside the gene matches. The CDR3 coding sequence is TGCGCCAGCAGCTTGGGGGACTACCCCCAGGCGCAGTATTTT. This translates into CASSLGDYPQAQYF.